This T cell receptor beta chain derives from a study of cytomegalovirus exposure and HLA in healthy donors. Background on the study: The use of the same platform for the 120 validation repertoires and the approximately 670 first-cohort repertoires was reported by a later analysis.

Profiled with immunoSEQ multiplex PCR; TCRdb holds only in-frame clones, not every one. The sample includes about 330,000 clones, around 87% seen only once; the top ten take over 1%. Germline values: CDR1 MDHEN, CDR2 SYDVKM. V was clipped by 5 bases and J by 5 bases, with 6 bases between them. The CDR3 is made up of 12 amino acids. The sequence was obtained from a woman between 25 and 40 years old in good health and CMV-seropositive. Sequenced material: PBMCs. V and J are TRBV28 and TRBJ1-4; D gene ambiguous. DNA of the CDR3: TGTGCCAGCAGTACGAACAATGAAAAACTGTTTTTT. It is translated as CASSTNNEKLFF.